This is a list of T cell receptor beta chains from one sample in a study of blood T cell repertoires in COVID-19. The repertoire was sequenced with immunoSEQ multiplex PCR; TCRdb's copy has only in-frame clones and lacks some. The data show fewer than 25,000 clones, about 90% seen once. The specimen was peripheral blood. The source is a human donor in a cohort sampled during active COVID-19. Each CDR3 is given with its conserved first and last residue. A D gene is named only where the DNA matches it firmly. Rows give clone size only sometimes, using once, few, many, or a class for an expanded clone.

clone_size j_call d_call v_call cdr3_nt cdr3_aa
- TRBJ2-7 - TRBV12-5 TGTGCTAGTGGTTTGGACCTAAATTCCGAGCAGTACTTC CASGLDLNSEQYF
- TRBJ2-3 TRBD2 TRBV6-4 TGTGCCAGCAGTGCGACTAGCGACACAGATACGCAGTATTTT CASSATSDTDTQYF
- TRBJ1-5 - TRBV24-1 TGTGCCACCAGTGATTTAGGGGGTGATCAGCCCCAGCATTTT CATSDLGGDQPQHF
- TRBJ2-3 - TRBV30 TGTGCCTGGAGTGGTCTAGAAGATACGCAGTATTTT CAWSGLEDTQYF
- TRBJ2-5 - TRBV27 TGTGCCAGCAGTAGGTCCCGGGTGGAGTCCCAGGAGACCCAGTACTTC CASSRSRVESQETQYF
- TRBJ1-2 TRBD1 TRBV18 TGTGCCAGCTCGTTCGGACAGGGGTATGGCTACACCTTC CASSFGQGYGYTF
few TRBJ2-1 TRBD1 TRBV9 TGTGCCAGCAGCGTAGGGACAGGTAGGGATGAGCAGTTCTTC CASSVGTGRDEQFF
- TRBJ2-1 TRBD1 TRBV2 TGTGCCAGCAGTGATCAGGGGGCAAAGGGATACAATGAGCAGTTCTTC CASSDQGAKGYNEQFF
- TRBJ1-5 - TRBV7-2 TGTGCTACCGCGAGGCAGAGCAATCAGCCCCAGCATTTT CATARQSNQPQHF
- TRBJ2-5 TRBD2 TRBV19 TGTGCCAGTAGGATGACTAGCGGGGGTAGAGAGACCCAGTACTTC CASRMTSGGRETQYF
- TRBJ2-5 - TRBV10-1 TGCGCCAGCAGTGCAGGGATCGAAGAGACCCAGTACTTC CASSAGIEETQYF
- TRBJ1-5 - TRBV4-3 TGCGCCAGCAGCCAAGATCTTGGGGCAGGAAATCAGCCCCAGCATTTT CASSQDLGAGNQPQHF
- TRBJ2-3 TRBD2 TRBV19 TGTGCCAGTATGCGGGGGGGTTTGTATGAGGATACGCAGTATTTT CASMRGGLYEDTQYF
few TRBJ1-6 TRBD1 TRBV19 TGTGCCAGTAGTCCGATCCAGAGGGGGCCCCGTAATTCACCCCTCCACTTT CASSPIQRGPRNSPLHF
- TRBJ2-5 TRBD1 TRBV4-1 TGCGCCAGCAGGTCAGGGACAGGTTCTTTGGAGACCCAGTACTTC CASRSGTGSLETQYF
- TRBJ1-2 TRBD1 TRBV6-1 TGTGCCAGCAGTGCTGACCGGGACAGGGCTAATTATGGCTACACCTTC CASSADRDRANYGYTF
- TRBJ1-5 TRBD1 TRBV15 TGTGCCACCAGCAGGGAACTCGGGACAGGGAGATCCCATCAGCCCCAGCATTTT CATSRELGTGRSHQPQHF
- TRBJ2-3 TRBD2 TRBV10-3 TGTGCCATCGGTGCGGGAGGGCCCACAGATACGCAGTATTTT CAIGAGGPTDTQYF
- TRBJ2-4 - TRBV7-2 TGTGCCAGCAGCTTAGAACTTAGAAACATTCAGTACTTC CASSLELRNIQYF
once TRBJ2-3 TRBD2 TRBV27 TGTGCCAGCAGTCCCGGACTAGTTCCGCAGTATTTT CASSPGLVPQYF
once TRBJ1-5 - TRBV24-1 TGTGCCACCAGTGATCCCCGCTACAATCAGCCCCAGCATTTT CATSDPRYNQPQHF
- TRBJ1-1 TRBD1 TRBV10-3 TGTGCCATCAGAGCCTCGACAGGGGAGAACACTGAAGCTTTCTTT CAIRASTGENTEAFF
once TRBJ2-7 TRBD1 TRBV5-5 TGTGCCAGCAGCCCCAGACAGGGGCTCTCCTACGAGCAGTACTTC CASSPRQGLSYEQYF
- TRBJ2-1 - TRBV24-1 TGTGCCACCAGTGACACAACAGGGTCGGGATACAATGAGCAGTTCTTC CATSDTTGSGYNEQFF
- TRBJ1-4 - TRBV11-2 TGTGCCAGCAGCGCGGACAGAAATGAAAAACTGTTTTTT CASSADRNEKLFF